This record covers a single T cell receptor beta chain. The target antigen is unknown. This entry is derived from a study of T cell repertoires in cytomegalovirus infection. This CDR3 spans 17 amino acids. Germline assignment: CDR1 SGHAT and CDR2 FQNNGV. J gave up 6 bases and V 5 bases, and 7 bases lay outside the gene matches. One entry per CDR3 protein, called by TCRdb with MiXCR from the reads. There are about 89,000 distinct CDR3 sequences in the sample; about 29% occur only once, and less than 75% lies in the top ten. The receptor was derived from a human donor in good health (CMV status not recorded). Some clones in this sample may be carry-over from other donors' samples. The V call is TRBV11-2, the J call TRBJ2-2; 15 bases map to TRBD2. The sequencing here drew on CD8+ T cells from cultured PBMCs, taken from culture after CMV antigen stimulation. DNA for the CDR3: TGTGCCAGCAGCGCCCGGACTAGCGGGGGGGCCCCCGGGGAGCTGTTTTTT. Translation: CASSARTSGGAPGELFF.